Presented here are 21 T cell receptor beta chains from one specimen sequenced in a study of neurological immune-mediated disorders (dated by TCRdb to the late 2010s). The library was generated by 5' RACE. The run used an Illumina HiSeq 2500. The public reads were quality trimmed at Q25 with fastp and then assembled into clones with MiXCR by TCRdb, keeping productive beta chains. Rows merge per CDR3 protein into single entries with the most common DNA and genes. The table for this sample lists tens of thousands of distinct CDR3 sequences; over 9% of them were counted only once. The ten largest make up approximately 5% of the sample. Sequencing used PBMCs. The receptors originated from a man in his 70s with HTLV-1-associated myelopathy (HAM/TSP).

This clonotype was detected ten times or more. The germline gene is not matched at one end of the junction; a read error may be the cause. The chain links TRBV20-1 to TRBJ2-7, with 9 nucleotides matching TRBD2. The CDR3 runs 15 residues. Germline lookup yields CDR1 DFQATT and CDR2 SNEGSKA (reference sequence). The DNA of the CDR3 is TGCAGTGCTAGTGAAGCGGGGACTAGCCTAACCTCCGAAGTATTC. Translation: CSASEAGTSLTSEVF.

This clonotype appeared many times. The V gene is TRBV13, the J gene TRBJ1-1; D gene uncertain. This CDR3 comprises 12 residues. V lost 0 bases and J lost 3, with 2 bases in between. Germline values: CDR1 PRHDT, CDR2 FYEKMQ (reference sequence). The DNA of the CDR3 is TGTGCCAGCAGCTTAGGTGACACTGAAGCTTTCTTT. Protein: CASSLGDTEAFF.

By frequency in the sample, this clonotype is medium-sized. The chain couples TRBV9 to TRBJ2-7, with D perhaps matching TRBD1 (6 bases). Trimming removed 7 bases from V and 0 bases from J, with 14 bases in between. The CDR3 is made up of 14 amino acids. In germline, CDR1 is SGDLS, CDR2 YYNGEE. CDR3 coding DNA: TGTGCCAGCGGTGAGGGACAAAGCTCCTACGAGCAGTACTTC. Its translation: CASGEGQSSYEQYF. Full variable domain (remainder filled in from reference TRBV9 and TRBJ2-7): DSGVTQTPKHLITATGQRVTLRCSPRSGDLSVYWYQQSLDQGLQFLIQYYNGEERAKGNILERFSAQQFPDLHSELNLSSLELGDSALYFCASGEGQSSYEQYFGPGTRLTVT.

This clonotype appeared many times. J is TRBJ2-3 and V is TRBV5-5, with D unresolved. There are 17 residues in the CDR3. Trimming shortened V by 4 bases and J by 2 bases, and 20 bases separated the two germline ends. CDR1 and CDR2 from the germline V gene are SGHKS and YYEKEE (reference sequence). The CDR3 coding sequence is TGTGCCAGCAGCGAAGGTTGGCTTCAACCAATCACAGATACGCAGTATTTT. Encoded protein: CASSEGWLQPITDTQYF.

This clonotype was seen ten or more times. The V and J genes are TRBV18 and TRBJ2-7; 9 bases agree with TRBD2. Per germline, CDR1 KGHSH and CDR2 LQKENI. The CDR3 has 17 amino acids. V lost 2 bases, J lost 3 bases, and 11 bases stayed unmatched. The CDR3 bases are TGTGCCAGCTCACCAAGGGGGCTCGGGACTAGCCACTACGAGCAGTACTTC. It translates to CASSPRGLGTSHYEQYF.

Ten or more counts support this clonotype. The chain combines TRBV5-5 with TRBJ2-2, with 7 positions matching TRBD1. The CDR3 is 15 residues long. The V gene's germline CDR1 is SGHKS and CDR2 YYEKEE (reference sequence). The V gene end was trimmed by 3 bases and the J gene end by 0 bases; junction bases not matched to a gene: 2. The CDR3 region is CASSSQGANTGELFF. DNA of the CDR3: TGTGCCAGCAGCTCGCAGGGGGCGAACACCGGGGAGCTGTTTTTT.

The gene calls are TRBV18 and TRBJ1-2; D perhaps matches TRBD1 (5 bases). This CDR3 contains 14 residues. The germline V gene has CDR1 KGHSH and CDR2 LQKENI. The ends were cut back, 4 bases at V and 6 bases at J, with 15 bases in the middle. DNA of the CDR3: TGTGCCAGCTCACAGCCGGGACGGCTGGATGGCTACACCTTC. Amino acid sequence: CASSQPGRLDGYTF.

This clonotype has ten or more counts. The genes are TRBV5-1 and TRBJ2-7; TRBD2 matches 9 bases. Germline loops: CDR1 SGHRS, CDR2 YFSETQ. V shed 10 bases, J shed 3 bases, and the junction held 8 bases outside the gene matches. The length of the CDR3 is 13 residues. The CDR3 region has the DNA TGCGCCTCGACTAGCGGAGTGGGCTACGAGCAGTACTTC. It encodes CASTSGVGYEQYF.

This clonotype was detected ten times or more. The CDR3: CASSLNSGSPYEQYF. DNA of the CDR3: TGCGCCAGCAGCTTGAATTCGGGGTCACCCTACGAGCAGTACTTC. V gene TRBV5-1 combines with J gene TRBJ2-7, with a weak D call TRBD2 (5 bases). Between the trimmed V and J ends, which lost 1 base and 2 bases, there was a span of 13 bases. This CDR3 has 15 amino acids. Germline CDR1 SGHRS, CDR2 YFSETQ.

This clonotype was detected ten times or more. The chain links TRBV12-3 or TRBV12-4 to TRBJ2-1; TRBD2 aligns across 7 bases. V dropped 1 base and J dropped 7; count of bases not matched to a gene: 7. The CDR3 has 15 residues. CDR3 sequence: CASSLGAGVGNEQFF. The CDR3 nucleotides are TGTGCCAGCAGTTTAGGGGCGGGAGTCGGTAATGAGCAGTTCTTC.

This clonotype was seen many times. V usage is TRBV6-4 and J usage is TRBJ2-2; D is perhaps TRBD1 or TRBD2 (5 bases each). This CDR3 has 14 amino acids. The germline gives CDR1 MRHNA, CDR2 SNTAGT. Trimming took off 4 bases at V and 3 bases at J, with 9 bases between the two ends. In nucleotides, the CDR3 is TGTGCCAGCAGTGTCGGGACCCACACCGGGGAGCTGTTTTTT. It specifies CASSVGTHTGELFF.

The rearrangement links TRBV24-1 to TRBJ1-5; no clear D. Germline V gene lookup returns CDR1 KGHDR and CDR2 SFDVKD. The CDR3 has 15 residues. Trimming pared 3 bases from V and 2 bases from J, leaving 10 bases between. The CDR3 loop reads CATSDVGGRNQPQHF. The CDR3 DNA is TGTGCCACCAGTGATGTGGGAGGGCGCAATCAGCCCCAGCATTTT.

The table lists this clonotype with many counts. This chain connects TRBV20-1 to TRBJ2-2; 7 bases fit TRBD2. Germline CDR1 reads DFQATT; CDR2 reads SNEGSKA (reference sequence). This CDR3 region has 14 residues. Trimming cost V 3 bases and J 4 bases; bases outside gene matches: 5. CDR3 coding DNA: TGCAGTGCTAGCCTAGCGGAAGTCACCGGGGAGCTGTTTTTT. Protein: CSASLAEVTGELFF.

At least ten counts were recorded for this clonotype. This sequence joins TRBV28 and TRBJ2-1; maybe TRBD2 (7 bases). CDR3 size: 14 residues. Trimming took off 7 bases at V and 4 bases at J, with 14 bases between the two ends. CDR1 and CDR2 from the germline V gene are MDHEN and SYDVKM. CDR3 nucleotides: TGTGCCAGCAATCGGGGGGCGGTTTACAATGAGCAGTTCTTC. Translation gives CASNRGAVYNEQFF. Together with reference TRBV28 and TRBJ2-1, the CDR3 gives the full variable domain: DVKVTQSSRYLVKRTGEKVFLECVQDMDHENMFWYRQDPGLGLRLIYFSYDVKMKEKGDIPEGYSVSREKKERFSLILESASTNQTSMYLCASNRGAVYNEQFFGPGTRLTVL.

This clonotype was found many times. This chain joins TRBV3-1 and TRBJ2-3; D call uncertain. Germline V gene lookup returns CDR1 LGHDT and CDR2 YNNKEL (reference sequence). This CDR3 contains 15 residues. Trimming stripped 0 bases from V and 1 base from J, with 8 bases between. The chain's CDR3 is CASSQDRGGTDTQYF. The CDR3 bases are TGTGCCAGCAGCCAAGATCGCGGCGGCACAGATACGCAGTATTTT.

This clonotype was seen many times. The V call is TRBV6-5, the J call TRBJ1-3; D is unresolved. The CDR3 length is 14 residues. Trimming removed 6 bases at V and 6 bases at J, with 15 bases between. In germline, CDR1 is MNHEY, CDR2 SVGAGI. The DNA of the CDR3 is TGTGCCAGCAGCCAAGGACGAGACTCAAACACCATATATTTT. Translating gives CASSQGRDSNTIYF.

This CDR3 is CSARDSGISTDTQYF. Here the CDR3 DNA reads TGCAGTGCTAGAGATAGCGGGATTAGCACAGATACGCAGTATTTT. The rearrangement uses TRBV20-1 and TRBJ2-3, with 8 bases lining up with TRBD2. Losses at the gene ends were 0 bases for V and 0 bases for J; bases not matched to a gene: 2. CDR1 is DFQATT, CDR2 SNEGSKA, per germline (reference sequence). The length of the CDR3 is 15 residues.

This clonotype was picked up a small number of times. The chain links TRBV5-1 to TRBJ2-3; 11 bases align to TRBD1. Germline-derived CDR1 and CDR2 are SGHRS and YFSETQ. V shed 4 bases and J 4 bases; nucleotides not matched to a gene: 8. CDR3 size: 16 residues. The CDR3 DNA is TGCGCCAGCAGCCTAGACTGGACAGGGGGCGCAGATACGCAGTATTTT. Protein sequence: CASSLDWTGGADTQYF.

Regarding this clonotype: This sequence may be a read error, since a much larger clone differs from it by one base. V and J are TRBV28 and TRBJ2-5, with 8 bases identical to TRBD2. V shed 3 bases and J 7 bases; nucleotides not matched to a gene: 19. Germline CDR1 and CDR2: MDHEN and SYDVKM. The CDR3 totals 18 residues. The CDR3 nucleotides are TGTGCCAGCAGTTTGGGGTCTTTGGTAGCGGGATCCCGCGGGACCCAGTACTTC. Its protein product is CASSLGSLVAGSRGTQYF.

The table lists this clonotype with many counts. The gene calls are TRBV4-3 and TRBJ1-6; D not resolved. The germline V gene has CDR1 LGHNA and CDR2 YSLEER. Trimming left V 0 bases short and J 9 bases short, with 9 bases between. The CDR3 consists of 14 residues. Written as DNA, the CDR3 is TGCGCCAGCAGCCAAGAGGTTAAGGGTTCACCCCTCCACTTT. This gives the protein CASSQEVKGSPLHF.

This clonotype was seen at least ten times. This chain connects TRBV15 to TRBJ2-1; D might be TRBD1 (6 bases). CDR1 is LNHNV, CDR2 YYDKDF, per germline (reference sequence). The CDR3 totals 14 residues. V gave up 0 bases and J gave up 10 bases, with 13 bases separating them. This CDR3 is CATSRDKKGGEQFF. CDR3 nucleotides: TGTGCCACCAGCAGAGATAAAAAAGGGGGAGAGCAGTTCTTC.